Shown below are 29 T cell receptor beta chains from a single sample sequenced in a study of T cell responses to AZD1222 COVID-19 vaccine. Profiling relied on immunoSEQ multiplex PCR, and the TCRdb table lists in-frame clones only, not all of them. This repertoire shows fewer than 90,000 clones, 80% to 95% found once; its top ten account for roughly 12%. The sequencing here drew on peripheral blood, taken 28 days after the second AZD1222 dose. The receptor set was obtained from an adult who received the AZD1222 COVID-19 vaccine.

This clone was found once. This chain connects TRBV25-1 to TRBJ1-2; TRBD1 is a possible D gene (5 bases). V was trimmed by 7 bases and J by 3 bases, leaving 12 bases between them. The CDR3 has 13 residues. Per germline, CDR1 MGHDK and CDR2 SYGVNS. The CDR3 is CASTGAGYYGYTF. CDR3 in DNA: TGTGCCAGCACCGGGGCCGGCTACTATGGCTACACCTTC.

This sequence joins TRBV4-1 and TRBJ2-7; possibly TRBD2 for D (5 bases). The length of the CDR3 is 15 residues. CDR1 is MGHRA, CDR2 YSYEKL, per germline. V was shortened by 3 bases and J by 1 base, with 13 bases between the two germline ends. Here the CDR3 DNA reads TGCGCCAGCAGCCACCCCCTTTCGGGGTCCTACGAGCAGTACTTC. This sequence encodes CASSHPLSGSYEQYF.

This clone was observed a few times. The V and J genes are TRBV28 and TRBJ2-7; no clear D. V was pared by 7 bases and J by 4 bases, with 11 bases between. Germline CDR1 reads MDHEN; CDR2 reads SYDVKM. This CDR3 has 12 residues. The CDR3 loop reads CASTSLGYEQYF. In nucleotides, the CDR3 is TGTGCCAGCACTTCGTTGGGGTACGAGCAGTACTTC.

The V call is TRBV19, the J call TRBJ2-1, with D maybe TRBD2 (7 bases). Per germline, CDR1 LNHDA and CDR2 SQIVND (reference sequence). CDR3 length equals 13 residues. Trimming took off 6 bases at V and 7 bases at J, with 13 bases between the two ends. CDR3 sequence (DNA): TGTGCCAGTAGCGGGGGGCGCAGAAATGAGCAGTTCTTC. Translation gives CASSGGRRNEQFF.

The rearrangement joins TRBV9 to TRBJ2-5; D is unresolved. V shed 4 bases and J shed 2 bases, with 6 bases lying between them. Germline CDR1 is SGDLS and CDR2 is YYNGEE. The CDR3 sequence is 12 residues long. The CDR3 protein is CASSQPQETQYF. CDR3 coding DNA: TGTGCCAGCAGCCAACCACAAGAGACCCAGTACTTC.

Comment on this clone: An end of the junction differs from the germline gene, which may be a read error. The chain links TRBV7-7 to TRBJ2-7; 9 bases are shared with TRBD1. CDR3 size: 15 residues. Germline V CDR1 and CDR2: SSHAT, FNYEAQ (reference sequence). As DNA, the CDR3 is TGTGCTAGCAGCTCGGGGACAGGGCTTCTCTACGAGCAGTACTTC. It specifies CASSSGTGLLYEQYF.

The chain uses TRBV6-5 and TRBJ2-4; D ambiguous. The germline V gene has CDR1 MNHEY and CDR2 SVGAGI. Trimming took off 6 bases at V and 2 bases at J, with 8 bases between the two ends. The CDR3 spans 13 residues. The CDR3 protein is CASRQYPKNIQYF. Written as DNA, the CDR3 is TGTGCCAGCAGGCAGTATCCCAAAAACATTCAGTACTTC.

This chain uses TRBV19 with TRBJ1-1, with D hard to call. Germline CDR1 LNHDA, CDR2 SQIVND (reference sequence). CDR3 size: 11 residues. With 6 bases removed from V and 4 bases from J, the gap between germline ends came to 6 bases. For the CDR3, the DNA is TGTGCCAGTAGGTTGGGCACTGAAGCTTTCTTT. It encodes CASRLGTEAFF. Drawing the rest from reference TRBV19 and TRBJ1-1, the complete variable domain is DGGITQSPKYLFRKEGQNVTLSCEQNLNHDAMYWYRQDPGQGLRLIYYSQIVNDFQKGDIAEGYSVSREKKESFPLTVTSAQKNPTAFYLCASRLGTEAFFGQGTRLTVV.

The chain employs TRBV28 and TRBJ1-4; 8 nucleotides align to TRBD1. The germline gives CDR1 MDHEN, CDR2 SYDVKM. The CDR3 contains 13 residues. The trim removed 6 bases at V and 11 bases at J, leaving 8 bases unmatched. The DNA of the CDR3 is TGTGCCAGCAGAACGTCCGGACAGGGCAAACTGTTTTTT. This sequence encodes CASRTSGQGKLFF.

The rearrangement links TRBV11-3 to TRBJ1-3, with D maybe TRBD1 (5 bases). CDR3 length: 17 residues. Between the trimmed V and J ends, which lost 4 bases and 0 bases, there was a span of 16 bases. From germline, CDR1 is SGHNT and CDR2 YENEEA. CDR3 in amino acids: CASSSSGPWSSGNTIYF. CDR3 coding DNA: TGTGCCAGCAGCTCTTCGGGGCCATGGAGCTCTGGAAACACCATATATTTT.

The chain uses TRBV14 and TRBJ2-7; D call uncertain. Germline CDR1 is SGHDN and CDR2 is FVKESK. Trimming took off 2 bases at V and 2 bases at J, with 16 bases between the two ends. The CDR3 runs to 16 residues. The CDR3: CASSQIDSLGAYEQYF. CDR3 nucleotides: TGTGCCAGCAGCCAAATTGACTCTCTTGGGGCCTACGAGCAGTACTTC.

The chain uses TRBV6-1 and TRBJ1-5; no reliable D call. The length of the CDR3 is 17 residues. Per the germline V gene, CDR1 is MNHNS and CDR2 is SASEGT. Trimming cost V 2 bases and J 4 bases, with 18 bases left between them. CDR3 DNA: TGTGCCAGCAGTGAACATGGTAGGGCATCCTTTAATCAGCCCCAGCATTTT. Translating gives CASSEHGRASFNQPQHF.

The J gene is TRBJ1-5, the V gene TRBV3-1 (or the pseudogene TRBV3-2); no reliable D call. Germline V gene lookup returns CDR1 LGHDT and CDR2 YNNKEL (reference sequence). V lost 4 bases and J lost 2, with 18 bases in between. This CDR3 comprises 17 residues. The CDR3 is CASSRYLGEDGNQPQHF. CDR3 sequence (DNA): TGTGCCAGCAGCCGGTATTTGGGAGAGGATGGCAATCAGCCCCAGCATTTT.

The rearrangement uses TRBV15 and TRBJ2-7; 8 nucleotides match TRBD1. The J segment lost 3 bases and the V segment lost 1 base, leaving 14 bases of the junction unmatched. CDR1 and CDR2 (germline): LNHNV, YYDKDF (reference sequence). The CDR3 totals 18 residues. The CDR3 is CATSRGQGSGALYYEQYF. Here the CDR3 DNA reads TGTGCCACCAGCAGAGGACAGGGGTCAGGCGCCTTGTACTACGAGCAGTACTTC.

The chain joins TRBV5-1 to TRBJ2-2, with D perhaps TRBD2 (6 bases). Germline V gene sequence: CDR1 SGHRS, CDR2 YFSETQ. V lost 4 bases, J lost 5 bases, and 12 bases lay in between. There are 14 residues in the CDR3. The CDR3 sequence is CASSPETRTGELFF. The CDR3 DNA sequence: TGCGCCAGCAGCCCCGAGACTAGAACCGGGGAGCTGTTTTTT.

This rearrangement joins TRBV5-1 to TRBJ1-1, with unresolved D. Trimming pared 5 bases from V and 1 base from J, leaving 9 bases between. CDR3 length equals 13 residues. Germline assignment: CDR1 SGHRS and CDR2 YFSETQ. This CDR3 is CASRIYRNTEAFF. In nucleotides, the CDR3 is TGCGCCAGCAGGATTTACAGGAACACTGAAGCTTTCTTT.

The genes are TRBV3-1 (or the pseudogene TRBV3-2) and TRBJ2-2; D uncertain. The CDR3 sequence is 11 residues long. V lost 9 bases, J lost 5 bases, and 7 bases lay in between. Germline V gene sequence: CDR1 LGHDT, CDR2 YNNKEL (reference sequence). For the CDR3, the DNA is TGTGCCAGTTCGTGGACCGGGGAGCTGTTTTTT. Translating it yields CASSWTGELFF.

The rearrangement joins TRBV6-5 to TRBJ1-1; D is perhaps TRBD1 (6 bases). With 7 bases removed from V and 0 bases from J, the gap between germline ends came to 12 bases. This CDR3 is 14 amino acids long. The germline V gene encodes CDR1 MNHEY and CDR2 SVGAGI. Here the CDR3 DNA reads TGTGCCAGCAACCCACAGGGTATGAACACTGAAGCTTTCTTT. Translating it yields CASNPQGMNTEAFF.

The CDR3 DNA reads as TGCAGCGTTGATGGCCGACAGTCGAACACTGAAGCTTTCTTT. Amino acids: CSVDGRQSNTEAFF. The chain uses TRBV29-1 and TRBJ1-1; D may be TRBD1 (5 bases). The CDR3 is made up of 14 amino acids. The germline V gene encodes CDR1 SQVTM and CDR2 ANQGSEA. The ends were cut back, 3 bases at V and 1 base at J, with 12 bases in the middle.

J is TRBJ2-1 and V is TRBV5-1; TRBD2 matches 7 bases. The CDR3 spans 17 residues. CDR1 is SGHRS, CDR2 YFSETQ, per germline. Losses at the gene ends were 4 bases for V and 0 bases for J; bases not matched to a gene: 10. CDR3 protein: CASSRPFAGVSYNEQFF. As DNA, the CDR3 is TGCGCCAGCAGCCGACCCTTTGCGGGAGTCTCCTACAATGAGCAGTTCTTC.

The chain is built from TRBV5-6 and TRBJ1-2; D not certain. V was shortened by 2 bases and J by 2 bases, with 1 base between the two germline ends. Germline CDR1 is SGHDT and CDR2 is YYEEEE. This CDR3 is built from 11 residues. Here the CDR3 reads CASSFNYGYTF. The CDR3 bases are TGTGCCAGCAGCTTCAACTATGGCTACACCTTC.

This chain joins TRBV6-5 and TRBJ1-2, with TRBD1 matching 7 bases. The CDR3 runs 15 residues. Trimming took 4 bases from V and 6 from J; bases not matched to a gene: 11. The V gene's germline CDR1 is MNHEY and CDR2 SVGAGI. The CDR3, as DNA: TGTGCCAGCAGTTCCCCATACACAGGGGACCATGGCTACACCTTC. It translates to CASSSPYTGDHGYTF.

V gene TRBV19 combines with J gene TRBJ2-1; 8 bases line up with TRBD1. The CDR3 has 12 residues. With 10 bases clipped from V and 10 bases from J, the junction kept 9 bases outside the gene matches. Germline assignment: CDR1 LNHDA and CDR2 SQIVND (reference sequence). For the CDR3, the DNA is TGTGCCACCAGACAGGGGTACATCGAGCAGTTCTTC. Protein sequence: CATRQGYIEQFF.

In this sample, this clone turned up many times. This chain connects TRBV5-1 to TRBJ1-4; D is undetermined. CDR3 length equals 16 residues. Trimming took 3 bases from V and 7 from J, leaving 19 bases between them. Germline CDR1 is SGHRS and CDR2 is YFSETQ. The DNA for the CDR3 is TGCGCCAGCAGCTCGAGTTTCGGCGGGAGGGTTGAAAAACTGTTTTTT. It yields the protein CASSSSFGGRVEKLFF.

The rearrangement links TRBV5-5 to TRBJ1-2; 7 bases fit TRBD1. Losses at the gene ends were 1 base for V and 6 bases for J; bases not matched to a gene: 9. The CDR3 extends over 15 amino acids. Germline V CDR1 and CDR2: SGHKS, YYEKEE (reference sequence). The DNA of the CDR3 is TGTGCCAGCAGCTTGCTGAGGGGGCACGCCGATGGCTACACCTTC. Amino acids: CASSLLRGHADGYTF.

The chain links TRBV30 to TRBJ2-3, with unresolved D. Trimming took off 2 bases at V and 4 bases at J, with 19 bases between the two ends. Germline CDR1 is GTSNPN and CDR2 is SVGIG (reference sequence). The CDR3 length is 16 residues. The CDR3 bases are TGTGCCTGGAGTCTCAGTATGTTAGAAGGAGCAGATACGCAGTATTTT. Its translation: CAWSLSMLEGADTQYF.

The CDR3 DNA is TGCAGCGCCTCCGGGACAGCAAGCATTAACTATGGCTACACCTTC. Translating it yields CSASGTASINYGYTF. V gene TRBV29-1 combines with J gene TRBJ1-2; TRBD1 matches 7 bases. The CDR3 spans 15 residues. Germline values: CDR1 SQVTM, CDR2 ANQGSEA. The V segment lost 7 bases and the J segment 1 base; nucleotides outside the gene matches: 12.

The rearrangement links TRBV28 to TRBJ2-2; D is undetermined. Trimming took off 8 bases at V and 9 bases at J, with 10 bases between the two ends. The CDR3 is 11 amino acids. CDR1 MDHEN and CDR2 SYDVKM come from the germline V gene. Here the CDR3 reads CASSLVRELFF. The CDR3, as DNA: TGTGCCAGCTCGTTGGTCCGGGAGCTGTTTTTT.

CDR3 nucleotide sequence: TGCGCCAGCAGCCAAGGGCAGACAGCCCGGCGGTACTTC. This gives the protein CASSQGQTARRYF. This chain links TRBV4-1 with TRBJ2-5; possibly TRBD1 for D (5 bases). The V end lost 1 base, the J end lost 13 bases, and 16 bases lay between the germline ends. The length of the CDR3 is 13 residues. Germline lookup yields CDR1 MGHRA and CDR2 YSYEKL.